This TCR beta chain was documented in a study of vaccination effects on CD4 cells after COVID-19. In the study overall: BNT162b2 vaccine or mRNA-1273 vaccine was given to participants in two doses.

Clones were sequenced by immunoSEQ multiplex PCR, and TCRdb holds only the in-frame ones, with some missing. This sample has some 56,000 clones, with 76% found just once. V was trimmed by 8 bases and J by 1 base, leaving 13 bases between them. Germline lookup yields CDR1 KGHSH and CDR2 LQKENI. This CDR3 is built from 14 residues. Before sequencing, viral peptide pools were used by the ViraFEST assay to expand antigen-specific CD4+ T cells. The authors isolated CD4+ T cells after around 10 days of culture. Convalescent patients had PCR-confirmed SARS-CoV-2 infection between March and December 2020. Two million PBMC were seeded per well and grown in the presence of around 10 IU/ml IL-2 and around 10 ug/ml peptides. A pool of HIV-1 Nef peptides served as the condition for the negative control culture. A half-volume exchange with IL-2 medium occurred on days 3 and 7. On this clone itself: Its antigen remains unidentified.

The receptor comes from a human donor who had a prior SARS-CoV-2 infection. V usage is TRBV18 and J usage is TRBJ2-3; D remains unclear. The sequencing here drew on CD4+ T cells from PBMCs cultured with HIV peptides, taken before COVID-19 vaccination. Subset described: HIV-1 Nef peptide pool negative control/reference culture. For the CDR3, the DNA is TGTGCCAGCGAAACTGAAATCCGCACAGATACGCAGTATTTT. It translates to CASETEIRTDTQYF.